The 8 T cell receptor beta chains presented below share a single source sample, sequenced in a study of blood T cell repertoires in COVID-19. Using immunoSEQ multiplex PCR, the repertoire was profiled, and TCRdb retains in-frame clones only, with some absent. The sample records more than 100,000 clones, 82% being singletons. The source material was peripheral blood. These receptors all come from a woman in her 70s with acute or convalescent COVID-19.

V usage is TRBV10-1 and J usage is TRBJ2-1, with D hard to call. This CDR3 has 11 amino acids. The germline CDR1 and CDR2 sequences are WNHNN and SYGVQD (reference sequence). V was pared by 2 bases and J by 7 bases, with 3 bases between. CDR3 residues: CASSETNEQFF. CDR3 nucleotides: TGCGCCAGCAGTGAGACTAATGAGCAGTTCTTC.

The chain has TRBV2 and TRBJ1-5; 8 positions match TRBD1. Germline values: CDR1 SNHLY, CDR2 FYNNEI. The V segment lost 9 bases and the J segment 2 bases; nucleotides outside the gene matches: 6. The CDR3 is 14 amino acids. The CDR3 protein is CARTGEVGNQPQHF. In nucleotides, the CDR3 is TGTGCCAGGACAGGGGAGGTGGGCAATCAGCCCCAGCATTTT.

The chain recombines TRBV6-1 with TRBJ2-7; possible D gene TRBD2, 7 bases. The CDR3 runs 14 residues. The ends were cut back, 0 bases at V and 5 bases at J, with 11 bases in the middle. Per germline, CDR1 MNHNS and CDR2 SASEGT. CDR3 DNA sequence: TGTGCCAGCAGTGAAGCGGGGGGGCAGAACGAGCAGTACGTC. Amino acids: CASSEAGGQNEQYV.

The chain recombines TRBV29-1 with TRBJ2-1, with 12 nucleotides matching TRBD2. CDR3 size: 15 residues. The J segment lost 12 bases and the V segment lost 7 bases, leaving 16 bases of the junction unmatched. Germline V gene lookup returns CDR1 SQVTM and CDR2 ANQGSEA. CDR3 amino acids: CSAGVPGLAGRGQFF. DNA for the CDR3: TGCAGCGCTGGGGTGCCGGGACTAGCGGGTCGGGGGCAGTTCTTC.

The genes are TRBV5-1 and TRBJ2-3; 7 bases fit TRBD1. CDR3 length: 16 residues. V shed 4 bases, J shed 1 base, and the junction held 9 bases outside the gene matches. Germline CDR1 is SGHRS and CDR2 is YFSETQ. In nucleotides, the CDR3 is TGCGCCAGCAGCCCCGACAGGGCCCGAGGCACAGATACGCAGTATTTT. Translated: CASSPDRARGTDTQYF.

J is TRBJ1-6 and V is TRBV3-1 (or the pseudogene TRBV3-2); 7 bases map to TRBD1. The CDR3 contains 14 residues. Germline V gene sequence: CDR1 LGHDT, CDR2 YNNKEL (reference sequence). V was clipped by 4 bases and J by 10 bases; unmatched bases: 7. Written as DNA, the CDR3 is TGTGCCAGCAGCCTGGGCCCAGGGGGGTCACCCCTCCACTTT. It encodes CASSLGPGGSPLHF.

The chain carries TRBV3-1 (or the pseudogene TRBV3-2) and TRBJ1-2, with 10 bases matching TRBD1. CDR3 size: 14 residues. CDR1 and CDR2 from the germline V gene are LGHDT and YNNKEL (reference sequence). V shed 3 bases and J 2 bases; nucleotides not matched to a gene: 0. The CDR3 is CASSQGQGNYGYTF. CDR3 DNA sequence: TGTGCCAGCAGCCAGGGACAGGGGAACTATGGCTACACCTTC.

The chain carries TRBV25-1 and TRBJ1-2; 9 positions agree with TRBD1. Trimming at V came to 6 bases and at J to 6 bases, leaving 5 bases not matched to a gene. There are 13 residues in the CDR3. The germline V gene has CDR1 MGHDK and CDR2 SYGVNS. The CDR3, as DNA: TGTGCCAGCAGGGGGACAGGGCAGAATGGCTACACCTTC. Protein: CASRGTGQNGYTF.